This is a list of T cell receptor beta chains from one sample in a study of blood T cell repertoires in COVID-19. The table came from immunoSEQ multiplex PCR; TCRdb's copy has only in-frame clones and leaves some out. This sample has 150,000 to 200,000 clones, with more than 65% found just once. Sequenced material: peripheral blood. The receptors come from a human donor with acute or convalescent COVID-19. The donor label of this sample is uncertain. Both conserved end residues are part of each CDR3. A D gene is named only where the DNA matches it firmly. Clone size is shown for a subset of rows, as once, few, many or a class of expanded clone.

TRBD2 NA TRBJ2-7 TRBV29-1 TGCAGCGTTGAAGATCCGGCTAGCGGGCTAGACGAGCAGTACTTC CSVEDPASGLDEQYF
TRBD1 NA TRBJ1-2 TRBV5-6 TGTGCCAGCAGCTTGGCCCGAGGACAGGGGGCGAGTGGCTACACCTTC CASSLARGQGASGYTF
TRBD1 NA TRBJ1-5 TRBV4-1 TGCGCCAGCAGCCAAGAAGGAGGGGGCAAGGGGGATCAGCCCCAGCATTTT CASSQEGGGKGDQPQHF
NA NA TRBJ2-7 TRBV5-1 TGCGCCAGCAGGGTGTCGGTAACAGGGCCGTCCTACGAGCAGTACTTC CASRVSVTGPSYEQYF
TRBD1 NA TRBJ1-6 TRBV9 TGTGCCAGCAGCGTCGAAGGACAGGGACAATCACCCCTCCACTTT CASSVEGQGQSPLHF
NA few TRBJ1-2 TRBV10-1 TGCGCCAGCAGTGAGTCGGGGCAGGCGGGGAGCTACACCTTC CASSESGQAGSYTF
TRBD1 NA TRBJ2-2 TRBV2 TGTGCCAGCAGTGTGGTCTCCGGGACAGGGACTTCCGGGGAGCTGTTTTTT CASSVVSGTGTSGELFF
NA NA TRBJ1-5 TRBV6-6 TGTGCCAGCAGGGACGGAGGCAGCAATCAGCCCCAGCATTTT CASRDGGSNQPQHF
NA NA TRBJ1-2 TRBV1 TGCACCAGCAGCCACCCCACAGGGGGAGGCTACACCTTC CTSSHPTGGGYTF
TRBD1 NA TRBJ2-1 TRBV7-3 TGTGCCAGCAGCTCAAGGGCCGGGACAGGGCTCAATGAGCAGTTCTTC CASSSRAGTGLNEQFF
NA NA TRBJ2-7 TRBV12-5 TGTGCTAGTGGTTGGGTTGGGGGGAAAGAGAGCGAGCAGTACTTC CASGWVGGKESEQYF
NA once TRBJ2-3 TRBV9 TGTGCCAGCAGCGGGACCTGGAGGGGGCTAGAAAGCGATACGCAGTATTTT CASSGTWRGLESDTQYF
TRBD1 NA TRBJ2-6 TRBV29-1 TGCAGCGTTGAAACAGGGGGCTCTGGGGCCAACGTCCTGACTTTC CSVETGGSGANVLTF
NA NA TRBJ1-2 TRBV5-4 TGTGCCAGCAGCCCGGCAGGGGTCAACTATGGCTACACCTTC CASSPAGVNYGYTF
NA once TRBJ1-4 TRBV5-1 TGCGCCAGCAGCTTGGAGGCAGGGGTCGAAAAACTGTTTTTT CASSLEAGVEKLFF
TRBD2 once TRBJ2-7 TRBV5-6 TGTGCCAGCAGCTTGGGGGCTAGCGGGGGCTCCTACGAGCAGTACTTC CASSLGASGGSYEQYF
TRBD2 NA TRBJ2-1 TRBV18 TGTGCCAGCTCATTCACCGAGGGGCGGGAGTACGGGGGCAATGAGCAGTTCTTC CASSFTEGREYGGNEQFF
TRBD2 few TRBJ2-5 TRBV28 TGTGCCAGCAGTGACCGACTAGCGGGACGAGAACAGACCCAGTACTTC CASSDRLAGREQTQYF
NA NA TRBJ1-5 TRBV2 TGTGCCAGCTCCCTCTCGACAGAAGGAAGTCAGCCCCAGCATTTT CASSLSTEGSQPQHF
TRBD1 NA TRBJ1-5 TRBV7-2 TGTGCCAGCAGCTTGGACAGGGCCATTAATCAGCCCCAGCATTTT CASSLDRAINQPQHF
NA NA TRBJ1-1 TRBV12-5 TGTGCTAGTGGGGGTTCCAGGGGTGGCACTGAAGCTTTCTTT CASGGSRGGTEAFF
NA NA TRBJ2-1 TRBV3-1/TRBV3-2 TGTGCCAGCAGCCAAGCCAGGTCCCCTGGGAATGAGCAGTTCTTC CASSQARSPGNEQFF
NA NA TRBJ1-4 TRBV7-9 TGTGCCAGCAGTGGAGGTACAACTAATGAAAAACTGTTTTTT CASSGGTTNEKLFF
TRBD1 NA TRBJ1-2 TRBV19 TGTGCCAGTAGTATGGACGGGACAGGGGCTGGCTACACCTTC CASSMDGTGAGYTF
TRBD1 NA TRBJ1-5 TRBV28 TGTGCCAGCAGTTTGGGAAAGGGGGCAGGGCGGTTTCAGCCCCAGCATTTT CASSLGKGAGRFQPQHF
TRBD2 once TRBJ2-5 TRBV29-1 TGCAGCGTTGACCTTATGGGAGCGGGAGTCGGAAAGACCCAGTACTTC CSVDLMGAGVGKTQYF
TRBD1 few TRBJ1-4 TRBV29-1 TGCAGCGTTGCTTCGGGGACAGCAGAAAAACTGTTTTTT CSVASGTAEKLFF
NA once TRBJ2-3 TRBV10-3 TGTGCCATCAGTGAGGCACCCAACAGGGGCACAGATACGCAGTATTTT CAISEAPNRGTDTQYF
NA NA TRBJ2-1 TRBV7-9 TGTGCCAGCAGCTTGGAGGGCGATGGGGCCTACCGACTCTTC CASSLEGDGAYRLF
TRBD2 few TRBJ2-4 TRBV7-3 TGTGCCAGCAGCTCCTCCGCGGGACTAGGAAACATTCAGTACTTC CASSSSAGLGNIQYF
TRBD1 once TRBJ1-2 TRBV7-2 TGTGCCAGCAGCTTAGGACAGGGTCTTGGCTACACCTTC CASSLGQGLGYTF
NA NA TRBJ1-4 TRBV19 TGTGCCAGTAGTAACCGGGGAGAGGTGTATAATGAAAAACTGTTTTTT CASSNRGEVYNEKLFF
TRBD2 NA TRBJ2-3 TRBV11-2 TGTGCCAGCAGCTTAGATGACAGCGGGGAGGGACCAGATACGCAGTATTTT CASSLDDSGEGPDTQYF
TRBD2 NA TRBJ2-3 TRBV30 TGTGCCTGGAGGGCTATACGACTAGCGGGGAGAAACACAGATACGCAGTATTTT CAWRAIRLAGRNTDTQYF
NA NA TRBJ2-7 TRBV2 TGTGCCAGCGAATTGAGCTCCTACGAGCAGTACTTC CASELSSYEQYF
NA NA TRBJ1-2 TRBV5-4 TGTGCCAGCAGCTTGGCCAGGGCGGACGGCTACACCTTC CASSLARADGYTF
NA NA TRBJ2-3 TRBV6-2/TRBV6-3 TGTGCCAGCAGTCCGACTGGCGGTCGCAGCACAGATACGCAGTATTTT CASSPTGGRSTDTQYF
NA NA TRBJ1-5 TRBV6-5 TGTGCCAGCAGTTACTCAGGGGGAAATAATCAGCCCCAGCATTTT CASSYSGGNNQPQHF
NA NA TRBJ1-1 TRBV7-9 TGTGCCAGCAGCCTCGGTACTGAAGCTTTCTTT CASSLGTEAFF
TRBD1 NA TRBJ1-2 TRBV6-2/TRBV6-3 TGTGCCAGCAGCCACCGGGACAGGGGCTATGGCTACACCTTC CASSHRDRGYGYTF
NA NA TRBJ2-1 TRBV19 TGTGCCAGTAGCGGTATCCGCGGTCGCAATGAGCAGTTCTTC CASSGIRGRNEQFF
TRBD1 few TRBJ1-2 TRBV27 TGTGCCAGCAGTTTTAGTCAGGGGGCTTCGGGCTATGGCTACACCTTC CASSFSQGASGYGYTF
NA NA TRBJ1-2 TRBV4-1 TGCGCCAGCAGCAGATCTGGGGCACAATTTAACTATGGCTACACCTTC CASSRSGAQFNYGYTF
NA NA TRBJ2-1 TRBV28 TGTGCCAGCAGCCCGGACTTCTCCTACAATGAGCAGTTCTTC CASSPDFSYNEQFF
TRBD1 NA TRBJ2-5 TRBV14 TGTGCCAGCAGCCCCCTTCGACAGGGGGCCCTGGAGACCCAGTACTTC CASSPLRQGALETQYF
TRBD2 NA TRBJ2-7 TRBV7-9 TGTGCCAGCAGCGAATTTAGCGGGGGTAGCACCTACGAGCAGTACTTC CASSEFSGGSTYEQYF
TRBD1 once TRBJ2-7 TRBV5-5 TGTGCCAGCAGCACCGGGACAGGTCGAAGGGAGTACTTC CASSTGTGRREYF
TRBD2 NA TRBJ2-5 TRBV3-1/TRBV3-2 TGTGCCAGCAGCCCCCCGGGGGGGCGCGGGGAGACCCAGTACTTC CASSPPGGRGETQYF
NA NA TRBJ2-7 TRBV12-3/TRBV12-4 TGTGCCAGCAGTTTGTCAGGGGTTGAGCAGTACTTC CASSLSGVEQYF
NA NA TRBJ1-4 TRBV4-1 TGCGCCAGCAGCCCGAGCTCAACTAATGAAAAACTGTTTTTT CASSPSSTNEKLFF
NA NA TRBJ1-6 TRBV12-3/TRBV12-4 TGTGCCAGCAGTTTAACAAGTAATTCACCCCTCCACTTT CASSLTSNSPLHF
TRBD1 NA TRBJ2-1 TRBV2 TGTGCCAGCATGAGAGCAGGGGGCCGACGAGAGCAGTTCTTC CASMRAGGRREQFF
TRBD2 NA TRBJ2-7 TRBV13 TGTGCCAGCAGCTCAAGACTAGCGGGGGCCGTACCCTACGAGCAGTACTTC CASSSRLAGAVPYEQYF
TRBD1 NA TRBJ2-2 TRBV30 TGTGCCTGGGGGACAGGGAACACCGGGGAGCTGTTTTTT CAWGTGNTGELFF
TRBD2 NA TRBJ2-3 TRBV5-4 TGTGCCAGCAGCCCCCAGACTAGCGGCATAGATACGCAGTATTTT CASSPQTSGIDTQYF